This record covers a single TCR beta chain. Antigen: not known. The sample comes from a study of T cell responses to AZD1222 COVID-19 vaccine. Study observations and caveats: Epitopes outside B.1.351 and B.1.1.7 mutated regions reportedly drew nearly half of spike TCRs.

With V trimmed by 0 bases and J by 5 bases, 5 bases remained unmatched. In germline, CDR1 is LGHDT, CDR2 YNNKEL (reference sequence). The CDR3 contains 16 residues. Data came from immunoSEQ multiplex PCR; TCRdb stores just in-frame clones and leaves some out. Among under 150,000 clones listed, 70% to 90% were seen once. Source: peripheral blood, taken on day 0 of AZD1222 vaccination. J is TRBJ1-4 and V is TRBV3-1 (or the pseudogene TRBV3-2), with TRBD1 identical over 8 bases. The TCR originated in an adult in good health. CDR3 nucleotide sequence: TGTGCCAGCAGCCAAGATCGACAGGGGTGGAATGAAAAACTGTTTTTT. Translating gives CASSQDRQGWNEKLFF.